Each of the 32 T cell receptor beta chains below was sequenced from the same sample in a study of graft-versus-host responses after intestinal transplantation. These receptors lack a known antigen. Generated by immunoSEQ multiplex PCR, the TCRdb table keeps only in-frame clones and is missing some. This table has around 90,000 clones, roughly 92% appearing once. The starting material was unstimulated CD8+ T cells sorted from spleen or lymph node cells, obtained before transplant. These TCRs come from a human donor who was the organ donor for an intestinal transplant.

The CDR3 region is CASPPYRGSFSNQPQHF. The CDR3 DNA reads as TGCGCCAGCCCCCCTTACAGGGGCTCCTTTAGCAATCAGCCCCAGCATTTT. The rearrangement joins TRBV5-1 to TRBJ1-5, with TRBD1 matching 7 bases. Germline V gene data show CDR1 as SGHRS and CDR2 as YFSETQ. The length of the CDR3 is 17 residues. The V and J ends lost 7 bases and 0 bases, in that order; junction bases with no gene match: 13.

The gene calls are TRBV6-6 and TRBJ2-3; 9 bases fit TRBD2. The CDR3 is made up of 16 amino acids. Germline CDR1 reads MNHNY; CDR2 reads SVGAGI (reference sequence). J was trimmed by 1 base and V by 0 bases; bases with no gene match: 2. The CDR3 is CASSYSLAGGTDTQYF. For the CDR3, the DNA is TGTGCCAGCAGTTACTCTTTAGCGGGGGGCACAGATACGCAGTATTTT.

V gene TRBV7-9 combines with J gene TRBJ2-7, with D possibly TRBD1 on 6 matching bases. The germline gives CDR1 SEHNR, CDR2 FQNEAQ (reference sequence). The V and J ends lost 1 base and 4 bases respectively, with 17 bases between them. The length of the CDR3 is 16 residues. The CDR3 DNA reads as TGTGCCAGCAGCTTAGTCGGTTGGACAGATACTTACGAGCAGTACTTC. This gives the protein CASSLVGWTDTYEQYF.

The chain joins TRBV29-1 to TRBJ1-2; TRBD1 is a possible D gene (6 bases). The CDR3 consists of 13 residues. Germline V gives CDR1 SQVTM, CDR2 ANQGSEA. With 6 bases removed from V and 4 bases from J, the gap between germline ends came to 15 bases. For the CDR3, the DNA is TGCAGCGTCGAGACAGGCCGAATCTATGGCTACACCTTC. As protein: CSVETGRIYGYTF.

The genes are TRBV6-1 and TRBJ1-2; TRBD1 might be the D (5 bases). This CDR3 is built from 13 residues. In germline, CDR1 is MNHNS, CDR2 SASEGT. Deletions cut 8 bases from V and 8 bases from J, with 18 bases between. This CDR3 reads CASGYLRVGGYTF. In DNA form, the CDR3 reads TGTGCCAGCGGATACCTCAGGGTCGGCGGCTACACCTTC.

The J gene is TRBJ2-3, the V gene TRBV7-8; TRBD1 might be the D (5 bases). Germline V gene lookup returns CDR1 SGHVS and CDR2 FQNEAQ. The V gene lost 3 bases and the J gene lost 1 base, with 11 bases spanning the gap. The CDR3 runs to 15 residues. The CDR3 protein is CASSLYRIGTDTQYF. The CDR3 DNA reads as TGTGCCAGCAGCTTGTACAGGATCGGCACAGATACGCAGTATTTT.

This chain links TRBV28 with TRBJ2-1; 10 bases align to TRBD2. With V trimmed by 8 bases and J by 9 bases, 13 bases remained unmatched. The CDR3 has 15 residues. Per the germline V gene, CDR1 is MDHEN and CDR2 is SYDVKM. CDR3 DNA sequence: TGTGCCAGCGACCATTCTAGCGGGAGTCGTTCTGAGCAGTTCTTC. Protein: CASDHSSGSRSEQFF.

This rearrangement joins TRBV9 to TRBJ1-2, with 9 bases matching TRBD1. This CDR3 contains 16 residues. Germline V lookup: CDR1 SGDLS, CDR2 YYNGEE. V was clipped by 3 bases and J by 7 bases; unmatched bases: 13. The CDR3 DNA reads TGTGCCAGCAGCGGGTTAGGACAGGGGCGCTGGGGTGGCTACACCTTC. Translating gives CASSGLGQGRWGGYTF.

This clone was seen only once. The genes are TRBV13 and TRBJ2-7, with D possibly TRBD1 on 6 matching bases. The CDR3 sequence is 15 residues long. V dropped 1 base and J dropped 2 bases, with 12 bases sitting between them. Germline assignment: CDR1 PRHDT and CDR2 FYEKMQ (reference sequence). CDR3 sequence: CASSLVGAPPYEQYF. As DNA, the CDR3 is TGTGCCAGCAGCTTAGTGGGGGCCCCCCCCTACGAGCAGTACTTC.

The chain is built from TRBV5-1 and TRBJ2-5; D not certain. This CDR3 spans 15 amino acids. Germline loops: CDR1 SGHRS, CDR2 YFSETQ. The ends were cut back, 0 bases at V and 0 bases at J, with 9 bases in the middle. CDR3 residues: CASSLASWYQETQYF. CDR3 nucleotide sequence: TGCGCCAGCAGCTTGGCCAGTTGGTACCAAGAGACCCAGTACTTC.

This chain uses TRBV9 with TRBJ2-1; TRBD2 aligns across 13 bases. Trimming cost V 3 bases and J 2 bases; bases outside gene matches: 2. This CDR3 has 16 residues. Per germline, CDR1 SGDLS and CDR2 YYNGEE. CDR3 sequence: CASSGLAGGAYNEQFF. The CDR3 nucleotides read TGTGCCAGCAGCGGACTAGCGGGGGGTGCCTACAATGAGCAGTTCTTC.

The chain employs TRBV30 and TRBJ2-5; the D is unclear. The V gene's germline CDR1 is GTSNPN and CDR2 SVGIG (reference sequence). This CDR3 spans 12 amino acids. The germline V and J ends were trimmed by 2 bases and 0 bases, with 4 bases remaining between them. For the CDR3, the DNA is TGTGCCTGGAGTCCCAACCAAGAGACCCAGTACTTC. Residues: CAWSPNQETQYF.

This chain uses TRBV7-9 with TRBJ2-2; D perhaps matches TRBD1 (6 bases). CDR3 size: 17 residues. V was pared by 6 bases and J by 0 bases, with 17 bases between. Germline values: CDR1 SEHNR, CDR2 FQNEAQ (reference sequence). The CDR3 DNA follows: TGTGCCAGCAGGATAGACATCGACAGGACGAACACCGGGGAGCTGTTTTTT. It codes for CASRIDIDRTNTGELFF.

The V gene is TRBV27, the J gene TRBJ2-2; D is uncertain. The CDR3 length is 15 residues. Germline V lookup: CDR1 MNHEY, CDR2 SMNVEV (reference sequence). V dropped 3 bases and J dropped 7 bases, with 15 bases sitting between them. CDR3 nucleotide sequence: TGTGCCAGCAGTTTTAGTTACTCCTCGGGCGGGGAGCTGTTTTTT. This gives the protein CASSFSYSSGGELFF.

The J gene is TRBJ2-3, the V gene TRBV15; the D is unclear. V dropped 3 bases and J dropped 0 bases, with 13 bases sitting between them. The CDR3 consists of 16 residues. The germline V gene has CDR1 LNHNV and CDR2 YYDKDF (reference sequence). The CDR3 DNA is TGTGCCACCAGCAGCGACGACTTAAGAAGCACAGATACGCAGTATTTT. Its translation: CATSSDDLRSTDTQYF.

The gene calls are TRBV28 and TRBJ1-5; D possibly corresponds to TRBD1 (6 bases). Trimming pared 3 bases from V and 7 bases from J, leaving 28 bases between. The germline gives CDR1 MDHEN, CDR2 SYDVKM. The CDR3 extends over 19 amino acids. This chain's CDR3 is CASSFVRLRVGGRLQPQHF. Written as DNA, the CDR3 is TGTGCCAGCAGTTTCGTTCGGTTAAGGGTCGGGGGGCGGTTGCAGCCCCAGCATTTT.

This chain links TRBV20-1 with TRBJ2-7; tentatively, D is TRBD2 (5 bases). The CDR3 sequence is 11 residues long. Germline CDR1 is DFQATT and CDR2 is SNEGSKA (reference sequence). Deletions cut 2 bases from V and 7 bases from J, with 9 bases between. Written as DNA, the CDR3 is TGCAGTGCTAGACGGGAATGGGAGCAGTACTTC. Translating gives CSARREWEQYF.

For this clone: The junction does not match germline at one end; this may be a read error. CDR3 in DNA: TGTGCCAGCGGCGTAGGCTCCCTCGGGGGAAACATTCAGTACTTC. Translation gives CASGVGSLGGNIQYF. The chain combines TRBV9 with TRBJ2-4, with D perhaps TRBD2 (6 bases). The length of the CDR3 is 15 residues. Germline CDR1 is SGDLS and CDR2 is YYNGEE.

As DNA, the CDR3 is TGTGCCAGCGGACAGAATCCCTCCTACGAGCAGTACTTC. Translating gives CASGQNPSYEQYF. The rearrangement uses TRBV6-6 and TRBJ2-7, with D maybe TRBD1 (6 bases). V was pared by 8 bases and J by 0 bases, with 11 bases between. Per the germline V gene, CDR1 is MNHNY and CDR2 is SVGAGI (reference sequence). The CDR3 contains 13 residues.

The J gene is TRBJ2-7, the V gene TRBV11-2; tentatively, D is TRBD2 (5 bases). This CDR3 region has 15 residues. Germline CDR1 and CDR2: SGHAT and FQNNGV. V shed 1 base and J shed 0 bases, with 10 bases lying between them. Written as DNA, the CDR3 is TGTGCCAGCAGCTTAGCGATAGGGAGCTCCTACGAGCAGTACTTC. Its translation: CASSLAIGSSYEQYF. The whole variable domain, filled in from reference TRBV11-2 and TRBJ2-7, reads EAGVAQSPRYKIIEKRQSVAFWCNPISGHATLYWYQQILGQGPKLLIQFQNNGVVDDSQLPKDRFSAERLKGVDSTLKIQPAKLEDSAVYLCASSLAIGSSYEQYFGPGTRLTVT.

This chain connects TRBV7-9 to TRBJ2-7; TRBD1 agrees at 7 bases. The CDR3 is 12 residues long. Germline trimming cut 4 bases from V and 6 bases from J; bases unmatched to any gene: 3. The germline V gene encodes CDR1 SEHNR and CDR2 FQNEAQ (reference sequence). CDR3 residues: CASSSTGAEQYF. The CDR3 DNA reads TGTGCCAGCAGCTCAACAGGGGCCGAGCAGTACTTC.

The chain combines TRBV6-5 with TRBJ2-7; a possible D gene is TRBD2 (6 bases). Germline assignment: CDR1 MNHEY and CDR2 SVGAGI. CDR3 length: 13 residues. V shed 3 bases and J shed 3 bases, with 9 bases lying between them. The CDR3 DNA reads as TGTGCCAGCAGTTATCGGGGGAGCTACGAGCAGTACTTC. Protein product: CASSYRGSYEQYF.

The chain links TRBV2 to TRBJ2-7; 7 bases line up with TRBD2. This CDR3 is built from 15 residues. Trimming cost V 5 bases and J 4 bases; bases outside gene matches: 11. CDR1 and CDR2 (germline): SNHLY, FYNNEI. CDR3 sequence: CASSYGGSHRYEQYF. The CDR3 DNA sequence: TGTGCCAGCAGTTACGGCGGGAGCCACAGATACGAGCAGTACTTC.

The chain couples TRBV15 to TRBJ2-1; D perhaps matches TRBD2 (6 bases). This CDR3 region has 17 residues. CDR1 is LNHNV and CDR2 is YYDKDF in the germline V gene (reference sequence). Trimming took off 5 bases at V and 7 bases at J, with 24 bases between the two ends. CDR3 protein: CATSPQGAREVGNEQFF. The CDR3 DNA follows: TGTGCCACCAGCCCGCAAGGGGCGCGGGAAGTCGGAAATGAGCAGTTCTTC.

The chain uses TRBV21-1 and TRBJ1-4. TRBV21-1 is an annotated pseudogene. CDR3 size: 16 residues. DNA of the CDR3: TGTGCCAGCATCGACCTTGGGGGGAAAGAGGACGAAAAACTGTTTTTT. This gives the protein CASIDLGGKEDEKLFF.

The chain is built from TRBV30 and TRBJ1-3; D not certain. Germline-derived CDR1 and CDR2 are GTSNPN and SVGIG (reference sequence). This CDR3 is 16 amino acids long. V was cut by 0 bases and J by 3 bases, with 15 bases left in between. CDR3 DNA: TGTGCCTGGAGTGTTGGAGCGGGGTTCCTTGGAAACACCATATATTTT. Translated, it gives CAWSVGAGFLGNTIYF.

This chain connects TRBV7-9 to TRBJ2-3, with TRBD2 matching over 11 bases. J gave up 1 base and V 1 base, and 7 bases lay outside the gene matches. Germline-derived CDR1 and CDR2 are SEHNR and FQNEAQ (reference sequence). CDR3 size: 18 residues. The CDR3 spells CASSLGGLAGFRTDTQYF. The CDR3 bases are TGTGCCAGCAGCTTAGGTGGACTAGCGGGTTTCCGCACAGATACGCAGTATTTT. Filled out from reference TRBV7-9 and TRBJ2-3, the complete variable domain reads DTGVSQNPRHKITKRGQNVTFRCDPISEHNRLYWYRQTLGQGPEFLTYFQNEAQLEKSRLLSDRFSAERPKGSFSTLEIQRTEQGDSAMYLCASSLGGLAGFRTDTQYFGPGTRLTVL.

Concerning this clone: Other DNA sequences in the same sample also yield this CDR3. The CDR3 nucleotides read TGTGCCAGTAGCCCCCGGGGGGGGGAGACCCAGTACTTC. It is translated as CASSPRGGETQYF. The V call is TRBV13, the J call TRBJ2-5; 8 nucleotides agree with TRBD2. Germline V gene lookup returns CDR1 PRHDT and CDR2 FYEKMQ (reference sequence). This CDR3 has 13 amino acids. V lost 9 bases, J lost 5 bases, and 8 bases stayed unmatched. Filled out from reference TRBV13 and TRBJ2-5, the complete variable domain reads AAGVIQSPRHLIKEKRETATLKCYPIPRHDTVYWYQQGPGQDPQFLISFYEKMQSDKGSIPDRFSAQQFSDYHSELNMSSLELGDSALYFCASSPRGGETQYFGPGTRLLVL.

The CDR3 region is CASSGSSGTQYF. The CDR3 DNA reads TGTGCCAGCAGCGGAAGCTCCGGGACCCAGTACTTC. This sequence joins TRBV9 and TRBJ2-5, with D uncertain. Trimming stripped 3 bases from V and 7 bases from J, with 10 bases between. Germline V gene lookup returns CDR1 SGDLS and CDR2 YYNGEE. The CDR3 is 12 amino acids. The variable domain in full, completed from reference TRBV9 and TRBJ2-5, reads DSGVTQTPKHLITATGQRVTLRCSPRSGDLSVYWYQQSLDQGLQFLIQYYNGEERAKGNILERFSAQQFPDLHSELNLSSLELGDSALYFCASSGSSGTQYFGPGTRLLVL.

V usage is TRBV11-2 and J usage is TRBJ1-1; weak D call: TRBD1 (6 bases). The CDR3 spans 18 residues. Trimming left V 9 bases short and J 4 bases short, with 30 bases between. Germline CDR1 reads SGHAT; CDR2 reads FQNNGV. CDR3 sequence: CASQGALRDPTGPTEAFF. Written as DNA, the CDR3 is TGTGCCAGTCAGGGAGCTCTGAGAGACCCGACAGGCCCCACTGAAGCTTTCTTT.

This chain uses TRBV5-4 with TRBJ2-2, with 10 bases that match TRBD2. Germline V gene data show CDR1 as SGHNT and CDR2 as YYREEE (reference sequence). The ends lost 4 bases at V and 3 bases at J; junction bases unmatched: 6. The CDR3 is made up of 16 amino acids. The CDR3 protein is CASSILAGAYTGELFF. Here the CDR3 DNA reads TGTGCCAGCAGCATCCTAGCGGGGGCTTACACCGGGGAGCTGTTTTTT.

V is TRBV7-8 and J is TRBJ2-7, with TRBD2 matching over 12 bases. The DNA end is more similar to TRBJ2-1, so the J call may be wrong. Germline V CDR1 and CDR2: SGHVS, FQNEAQ. The CDR3 totals 15 residues. The CDR3 DNA is TGTGCCAGCAGCTTAGAGACTAGCGGGAGAGTTGAGCAGTTCTTC. Its translation: CASSLETSGRVEQFF.